These T cell receptor beta chains were read from a single sample in a study of T cells after yellow fever vaccination. TCRdb reprocessed the 5' RACE reads with MiXCR, giving one entry per CDR3 protein. Altogether just under 600,000 distinct CDR3 sequences are present, roughly 13% being singletons, with the ten largest covering 11% to 15%. The specimen comprised PBMCs, sampled on the day of the yellow fever booster vaccination. Receptors originate from a man aged 25 to 40 who received the YFV17D yellow fever vaccine. Each CDR3 is given with its conserved first and last residue. Each record gives: V gene, clone size, D gene, J gene, CDR3 protein, CDR3 DNA. The D gene is left open where the match is weak. Only some rows state a clone size, as once, few, many or a class for expanded clones.

V gene: TRBV6-1; clone size: few; D gene: .; J gene: TRBJ2-7; CDR3 protein: CASSPFWVAEEQYF; CDR3 DNA: TGTGCCAGCAGTCCCTTTTGGGTAGCAGAGGAGCAGTACTTC
V gene: TRBV7-2; clone size: .; D gene: TRBD2; J gene: TRBJ2-1; CDR3 protein: CASSGVQRGYNEQFF; CDR3 DNA: TGTGCCAGCAGCGGTGTCCAGCGGGGGTACAATGAGCAGTTCTTC
V gene: TRBV27; clone size: .; D gene: TRBD2; J gene: TRBJ2-7; CDR3 protein: CASSSGLAGLEQYF; CDR3 DNA: TGTGCCAGCAGTTCGGGACTAGCGGGTCTGGAGCAGTACTTC
V gene: TRBV10-3; clone size: few; D gene: .; J gene: TRBJ2-1; CDR3 protein: CAISEAGGSSYNEQFF; CDR3 DNA: TGTGCCATCAGTGAGGCGGGCGGTAGCTCCTACAATGAGCAGTTCTTC
V gene: TRBV4-1; clone size: .; D gene: TRBD1; J gene: TRBJ1-2; CDR3 protein: CASTQGAKDYGYTF; CDR3 DNA: TGCGCCAGCACACAGGGGGCGAAGGACTATGGCTACACCTTC
V gene: TRBV3-1; clone size: .; D gene: .; J gene: TRBJ1-6; CDR3 protein: CASSQVGGGSPLHF; CDR3 DNA: TGTGCCAGCAGCCAAGTCGGAGGGGGTTCACCCCTCCACTTT
V gene: TRBV5-1; clone size: .; D gene: .; J gene: TRBJ2-1; CDR3 protein: CASSVEPGLYNEQFF; CDR3 DNA: TGCGCCAGCAGCGTCGAACCGGGACTGTACAATGAGCAGTTCTTC
V gene: TRBV6-2/TRBV6-3; clone size: few; D gene: TRBD2; J gene: TRBJ2-1; CDR3 protein: CASSYLTAGTSGYNEQFF; CDR3 DNA: TGTGCCAGCAGTTACCTAACTGCCGGGACTAGCGGCTACAATGAGCAGTTCTTC
V gene: TRBV2; clone size: .; D gene: .; J gene: TRBJ1-5; CDR3 protein: CASSDGRNSNQPQHF; CDR3 DNA: TGTGCCAGCAGTGACGGCAGGAATAGCAATCAGCCCCAGCATTTT
V gene: TRBV7-8; clone size: .; D gene: TRBD1; J gene: TRBJ2-7; CDR3 protein: CASSLWDRGAYEQYF; CDR3 DNA: TGTGCCAGCAGCTTGTGGGACAGGGGCGCCTACGAGCAGTACTTC
V gene: TRBV20-1; clone size: many; D gene: .; J gene: TRBJ1-1; CDR3 protein: CSALGRNTEAFF; CDR3 DNA: TGCAGTGCTCTGGGCCGGAACACTGAAGCTTTCTTT
V gene: TRBV5-4; clone size: .; D gene: TRBD1; J gene: TRBJ1-2; CDR3 protein: CASSSAGTAYGYTF; CDR3 DNA: TGTGCCAGCAGCTCTGCCGGGACAGCTTATGGCTACACCTTC
V gene: TRBV18; clone size: .; D gene: .; J gene: TRBJ1-1; CDR3 protein: CASSPTPTGQGTEAFF; CDR3 DNA: TGTGCCAGCTCACCGACACCCACAGGGCAAGGTACTGAAGCTTTCTTT
V gene: TRBV24-1; clone size: few; D gene: .; J gene: TRBJ2-2; CDR3 protein: CATGTSLKNTGELFF; CDR3 DNA: TGTGCCACCGGGACTTCCCTAAAAAACACCGGGGAGCTGTTTTTT
V gene: TRBV11-2; clone size: .; D gene: .; J gene: TRBJ2-4; CDR3 protein: CASSLGLRVAIQYF; CDR3 DNA: TGTGCCAGCAGCTTAGGACTCAGGGTGGCCATTCAGTACTTC
V gene: TRBV27; clone size: few; D gene: TRBD1; J gene: TRBJ2-7; CDR3 protein: CASHDRVSSYEQYF; CDR3 DNA: TGTGCCAGCCATGACAGGGTGTCTTCCTACGAGCAGTACTTC
V gene: TRBV10-2; clone size: few; D gene: .; J gene: TRBJ2-7; CDR3 protein: CASSGSRNEQYF; CDR3 DNA: TGCGCCAGCAGTGGGAGTAGGAACGAGCAGTACTTC
V gene: TRBV7-9; clone size: few; D gene: .; J gene: TRBJ1-1; CDR3 protein: CASSLAAGDNTEAFF; CDR3 DNA: TGTGCCAGCAGCTTAGCCGCAGGCGATAACACTGAAGCTTTCTTT
V gene: TRBV9; clone size: few; D gene: .; J gene: TRBJ2-4; CDR3 protein: CASSVGGVAKNIQYF; CDR3 DNA: TGTGCCAGCAGCGTAGGCGGGGTAGCCAAAAACATTCAGTACTTC
V gene: TRBV7-3; clone size: .; D gene: TRBD2; J gene: TRBJ2-1; CDR3 protein: CASSPYLAASNEQFF; CDR3 DNA: TGTGCCAGCAGCCCGTACCTAGCGGCTAGCAATGAGCAGTTCTTC
V gene: TRBV5-1; clone size: few; D gene: TRBD2; J gene: TRBJ2-7; CDR3 protein: CASSSPSGRSYEQYF; CDR3 DNA: TGCGCCAGCAGCTCCCCTAGCGGTCGTTCCTACGAGCAGTACTTC
V gene: TRBV5-4; clone size: .; D gene: .; J gene: TRBJ2-1; CDR3 protein: CASSLWDHNEQFF; CDR3 DNA: TGTGCCAGCAGCTTGTGGGACCACAATGAGCAGTTCTTC
V gene: TRBV5-1; clone size: few; D gene: TRBD2; J gene: TRBJ2-1; CDR3 protein: CASTPGTSGTEDYNEQFF; CDR3 DNA: TGCGCCAGCACACCCGGGACTAGCGGAACAGAGGATTACAATGAGCAGTTCTTC
V gene: TRBV20-1; clone size: .; D gene: .; J gene: TRBJ1-5; CDR3 protein: CSAKDSRTFSNQPQHF; CDR3 DNA: TGCAGTGCCAAGGACAGCCGGACGTTCAGCAATCAGCCCCAGCATTTT
V gene: TRBV6-2/TRBV6-3; clone size: .; D gene: .; J gene: TRBJ1-5; CDR3 protein: CASSYSTTIGQKGYSNQPQHF; CDR3 DNA: TGTGCCAGCAGTTACTCCACTACCATAGGGCAGAAGGGGTATAGCAATCAGCCCCAGCATTTT
V gene: TRBV7-2; clone size: many; D gene: .; J gene: TRBJ2-1; CDR3 protein: CASGLSVGEQFF; CDR3 DNA: TGTGCCAGCGGACTTAGCGTCGGGGAGCAGTTCTTC